These T cell receptor beta chains were read from a single sample in a study of shared clonotypes between healthy human individuals. TCRdb's table, derived via immunoSEQ multiplex PCR, lists solely in-frame clones and lacks some. This table has 550,000 to 750,000 clones, 92% appearing once. Sequencing was done on a sample of naive CD8+ T cells sorted from blood. The source of these receptors is a man aged 30 to 39 in good health. CDR3s include the opening cysteine and the closing phenylalanine or tryptophan.

j_call v_call cdr3_aa
TRBJ2-7 TRBV11-2 CASSQGLAGFYEQYF
TRBJ1-2 TRBV4-2 CASSHGQGVRSGYTF
TRBJ2-7 TRBV28 CASSPGTDYEQYF
TRBJ2-3 TRBV29-1 CSVWTSGRTDTQYF
TRBJ2-2 TRBV7-7 CASSLGRTGGELFF
TRBJ1-4 TRBV5-4 CASSYLDRETNEKLFF
TRBJ2-3 TRBV6-1 CASRERLAGDLDTQYF
TRBJ2-3 TRBV14 CASSFDSPNTDTQYF
TRBJ2-7 TRBV7-9 CASSDGLGVYEQYF
TRBJ2-3 TRBV5-4 CASSLVAGADTQYF
TRBJ1-5 TRBV28 CASSIRGGNQPQHF
TRBJ2-7 TRBV7-9 CASSLIGEQYF
TRBJ2-5 TRBV29-1 CSTEPTGTQETQYF
TRBJ2-1 TRBV7-8 CASSLWEHRNEQFF
TRBJ2-1 TRBV29-1 CSVDAAISSYNEQFF
TRBJ2-5 TRBV25-1 CASSERQDAIQETQYF
TRBJ1-1 TRBV19 CASSMWKVMNTEAFF
TRBJ2-7 TRBV9 CASSVDPSKGDEQYF
TRBJ2-1 TRBV28 CASSLPVSETVRVSYNEQFF
TRBJ2-7 TRBV5-1 CASSPGQGHFYEQYF
TRBJ2-4 TRBV6-1 CASSQASGRHPLAKNIQYF
TRBJ2-7 TRBV27 CASSVQGAAYEQYF
TRBJ2-5 TRBV28 CASSTSGQGQETQYF
TRBJ2-1 TRBV9 CASSLNNEQFF
TRBJ1-1 TRBV10-1 CASSELGRDTEAFF
TRBJ1-1 TRBV7-9 CASSPTPGQRNTEAFF
TRBJ2-1 TRBV4-3 CASSQAAGGRGDEQFF
TRBJ2-1 TRBV9 CASSVSGLAYNEQFF
TRBJ2-3 TRBV7-8 CASSIGLAGGPVTQYF
TRBJ2-3 TRBV7-9 CASSLADTGPPGGTDTQYF
TRBJ2-1 TRBV5-1 CASSLKVGGVSYNEQFF
TRBJ2-5 TRBV7-9 CASSHRTGFDETQYF
TRBJ1-4 TRBV27 CASSLGGSSTNEKLFF
TRBJ2-7 TRBV4-1 CASSQDGTGGRYEQYF
TRBJ2-5 TRBV20-1 CSASYETQYF
TRBJ1-5 TRBV28 CASSPEGGIQPQHF
TRBJ1-3 TRBV4-1 CASSSYSFGGNTIYF
TRBJ1-2 TRBV28 CASSGIDRRYGYTF
TRBJ2-6 TRBV2 CASLTSGSPGANVLTF
TRBJ2-3 TRBV7-2 CASSLAQRQSTDTQYF
TRBJ2-6 TRBV27 CASSMGGIGLAGGRGSGANVLTF
TRBJ2-3 TRBV27 CASTPGTASTDTQYF
TRBJ2-3 TRBV5-1 CASSPGQGSADTQYF
TRBJ2-7 TRBV27 CASRVQGGSGYEQYF
TRBJ1-3 TRBV27 CASSLGPSGNTIYF
TRBJ2-1 TRBV6-6 CASKGVAGSYNEQFF
TRBJ2-7 TRBV27 CASSLVRTGFEQYF
TRBJ2-3 TRBV7-6 CASSLGPDTQYF
TRBJ2-7 TRBV29-1 CSVLRTSGTYEQYF
TRBJ2-7 TRBV28 CASSPYTGSFYEQYF
TRBJ2-7 TRBV7-2 CASSSGRGYEQYF
TRBJ2-5 TRBV11-1 CASSLMGFEETQYF
TRBJ1-2 TRBV25-1 CASSEWRVSDLYGYTF
TRBJ2-1 TRBV5-1 CASSHPGQTNEQFF
TRBJ2-5 TRBV5-1 CASSHENAETQYF